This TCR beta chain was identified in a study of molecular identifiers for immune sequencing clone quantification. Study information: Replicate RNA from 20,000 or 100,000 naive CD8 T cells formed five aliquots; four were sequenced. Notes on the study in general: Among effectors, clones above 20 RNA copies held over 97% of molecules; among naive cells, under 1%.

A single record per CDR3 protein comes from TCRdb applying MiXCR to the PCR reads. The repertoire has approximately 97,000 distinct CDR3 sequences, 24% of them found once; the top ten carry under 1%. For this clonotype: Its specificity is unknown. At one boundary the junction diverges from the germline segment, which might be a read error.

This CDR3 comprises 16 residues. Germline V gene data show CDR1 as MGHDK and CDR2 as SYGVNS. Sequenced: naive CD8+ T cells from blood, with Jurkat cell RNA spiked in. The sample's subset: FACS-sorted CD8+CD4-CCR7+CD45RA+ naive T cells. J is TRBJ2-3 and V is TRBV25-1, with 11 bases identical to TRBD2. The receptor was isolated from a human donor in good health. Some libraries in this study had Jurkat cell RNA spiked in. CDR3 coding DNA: TGTGCCAGCAGTGGCCTAGCGGGAGGAAGCACAGATACGCGGTATTTT. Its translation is CASSGLAGGSTDTRYF.